Reported below is one TCR beta chain. Sequencing used immunoSEQ multiplex PCR; TCRdb keeps in-frame clones, though not all of them. The sample has 200,000 to 300,000 clones, more than 65% seen once. This specimen comes from a study of blood T cell repertoires in COVID-19. Whole-study context: In each case, the material was cDNA or gDNA derived from T cells, B-cell-depleted T cells, or PBMCs.

Germline-derived CDR1 and CDR2 are SNHLY and FYNNEI. V was pared by 1 base and J by 2 bases, with 13 bases between. This CDR3 has 16 amino acids. The receptor was derived from a man aged 35 to 55 who had recovered from COVID-19. The sequencing sample was made of peripheral blood. The chain couples TRBV2 to TRBJ2-3; TRBD1 might be the D (6 bases). The DNA for the CDR3 is TGTGCCAGCAGTGAAGGGCCCGCAGGGGACACAGATACGCAGTATTTT. Translation gives CASSEGPAGDTDTQYF.